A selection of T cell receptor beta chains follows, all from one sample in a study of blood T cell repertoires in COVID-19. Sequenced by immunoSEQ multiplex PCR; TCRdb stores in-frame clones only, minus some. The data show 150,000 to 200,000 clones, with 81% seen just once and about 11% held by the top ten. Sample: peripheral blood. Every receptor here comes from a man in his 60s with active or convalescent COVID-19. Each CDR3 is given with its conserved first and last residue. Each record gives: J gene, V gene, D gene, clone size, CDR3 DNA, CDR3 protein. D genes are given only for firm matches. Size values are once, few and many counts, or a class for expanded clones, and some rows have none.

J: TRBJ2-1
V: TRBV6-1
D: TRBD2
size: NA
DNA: TGTGCCAGCAGTGAAGCAGGGACTAGCTTCCATGAGCAGTTCTTC
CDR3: CASSEAGTSFHEQFF

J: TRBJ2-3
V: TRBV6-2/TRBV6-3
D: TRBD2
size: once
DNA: TGTGCCAGCAGTTACGCAGGGAGCGGGGGCTACACAGATACGCAGTATTTT
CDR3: CASSYAGSGGYTDTQYF

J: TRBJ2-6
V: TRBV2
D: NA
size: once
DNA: TGTGCCAGCAGTGAACTCGGGGATTCTCCACGACGGGGTTTC
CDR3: CASSELGDSPRRGF

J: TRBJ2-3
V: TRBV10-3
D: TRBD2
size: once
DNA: TGTGCCATCAGTCGGGAGGGGTTCGGAGATACGCAGTATTTT
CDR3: CAISREGFGDTQYF

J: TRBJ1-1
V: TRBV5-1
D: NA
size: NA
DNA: TGCGCCAGCAGCTTGGCCGGCAGGGTGGACACTGAAGCTTTCTTT
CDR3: CASSLAGRVDTEAFF

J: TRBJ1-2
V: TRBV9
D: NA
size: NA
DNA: TGTGCCAGCAGCCCACACTGGGGGGGCGCAGACTATGGCTACACCTTC
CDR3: CASSPHWGGADYGYTF

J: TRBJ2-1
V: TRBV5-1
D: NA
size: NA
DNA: TGCGCCAGCAGCTTGTCGCGCTCCTACAATGAGCAGTTCTTC
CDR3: CASSLSRSYNEQFF

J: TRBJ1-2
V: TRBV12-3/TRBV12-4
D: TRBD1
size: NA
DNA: TGTGCCAGCAGTCCAGGGGGCAATTATGGCTACACCTTC
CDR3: CASSPGGNYGYTF

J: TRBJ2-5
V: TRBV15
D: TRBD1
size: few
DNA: TGTGCCACCAGCAGACCAGGGGGCCGGGAGACCCAGTACTTC
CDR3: CATSRPGGRETQYF

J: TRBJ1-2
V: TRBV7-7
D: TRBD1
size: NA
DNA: TGTGCCAGCAGCCCCCGACGGGCGGACAGGGGACCTTATGGCTACACCTTC
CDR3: CASSPRRADRGPYGYTF

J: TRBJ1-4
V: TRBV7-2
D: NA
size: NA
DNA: TGTGCCAGCAGCTTAGCTCAGGGGCGCGGTGAAAAACTGTTTTTT
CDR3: CASSLAQGRGEKLFF

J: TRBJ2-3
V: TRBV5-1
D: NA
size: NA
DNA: TGCGCCAGCAGCGTCGGGGACTTGGGGGGCACAGATACGCAGTATTTT
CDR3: CASSVGDLGGTDTQYF

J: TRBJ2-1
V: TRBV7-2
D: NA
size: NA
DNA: TGTGCCAGCAGCTTTTCAGGGCTCAATGAGCAGTTCTTC
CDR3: CASSFSGLNEQFF

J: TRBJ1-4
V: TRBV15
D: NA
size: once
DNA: TGTGCCACAAACCCAGGCGTCCCTGATGAAAAACTGTTTTTT
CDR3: CATNPGVPDEKLFF

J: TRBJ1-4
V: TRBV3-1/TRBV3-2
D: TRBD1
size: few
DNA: TGTGCCAGCAGCCAAAGGGGGCGTCAGGAAAAACTGTTTTTT
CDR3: CASSQRGRQEKLFF

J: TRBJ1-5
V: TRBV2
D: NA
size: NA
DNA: TGTGCCAGCAAGACCCGATGGGGCGAACAGCCCCAGCATTTT
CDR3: CASKTRWGEQPQHF

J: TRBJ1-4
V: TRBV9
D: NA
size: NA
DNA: TGTGCCAGCAGCGCGCGGGGAAGGCCCTTTAATGAAAAACTGTTTTTT
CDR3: CASSARGRPFNEKLFF

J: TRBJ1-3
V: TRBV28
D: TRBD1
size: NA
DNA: TGTGCCAGCAGCTCAACAGGGGAGGCTGGAAACACCATATATTTT
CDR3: CASSSTGEAGNTIYF

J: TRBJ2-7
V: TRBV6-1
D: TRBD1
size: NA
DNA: TGTGCCAGCAGTGAAGACCCAGGGGGCTGGTACGAGCAGTACTTC
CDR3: CASSEDPGGWYEQYF

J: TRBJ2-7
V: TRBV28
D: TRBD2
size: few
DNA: TGTGCCAGCAGTTTTGGCGGGAGCGAGCAGTACTTC
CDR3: CASSFGGSEQYF

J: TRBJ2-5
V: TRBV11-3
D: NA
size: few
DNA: TGTGCCAGCAGCTTTCTGTACAGGTTGCAAGAGACCCAGTACTTC
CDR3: CASSFLYRLQETQYF

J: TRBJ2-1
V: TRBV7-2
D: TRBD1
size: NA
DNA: TGTGCCAGCAGCTTAGTTGGGACAGGGGGGTACAATGAGCAGTTCTTC
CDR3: CASSLVGTGGYNEQFF